The clone carrying this T cell receptor beta chain was detected many times. The CDR3 runs to 15 residues. Germline V gives CDR1 LGHNA, CDR2 YNFKEQ. V lost 1 base, J lost 4 bases, and 11 bases lay in between. The investigators amplified TCR beta CDR3 regions from RNA transcripts. With the HTBI primer set, the TCR CDR3 went through a first round of RT-PCR. From the multiplex PCR reads, TCRdb called clonotypes with MiXCR, one entry per CDR3 protein. This sample yields around 56,000 distinct CDR3 sequences, of which roughly 49% are seen a single time; under 15% belongs to the top ten. The data were obtained in a study of T cells in Graves' hyperthyroidism and ophthalmopathy.

Sequenced input: blood. The receptor was derived from a woman in her twenties or thirties with Graves' ophthalmopathy. The rearrangement links TRBV4-2 to TRBJ1-3; D is possibly TRBD1 (5 bases). The CDR3 nucleotides read TGTGCCAGCAGCCAAGGTAACAGGCCCGGAAACACCATATATTTT. This encodes CASSQGNRPGNTIYF.